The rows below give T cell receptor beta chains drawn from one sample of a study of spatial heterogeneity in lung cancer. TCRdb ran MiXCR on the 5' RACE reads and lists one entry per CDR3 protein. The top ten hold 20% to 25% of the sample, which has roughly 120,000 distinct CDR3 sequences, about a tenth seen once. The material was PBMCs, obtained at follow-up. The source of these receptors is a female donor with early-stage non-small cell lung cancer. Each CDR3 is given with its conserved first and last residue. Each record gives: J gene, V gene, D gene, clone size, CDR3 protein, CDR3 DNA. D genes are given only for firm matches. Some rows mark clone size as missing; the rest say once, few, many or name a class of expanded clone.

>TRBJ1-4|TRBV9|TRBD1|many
CASSVQGQGYEKLFF
TGTGCCAGCAGCGTCCAGGGACAGGGGTATGAAAAACTGTTTTTT
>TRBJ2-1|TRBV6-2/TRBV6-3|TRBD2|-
CASSSSGTSGDNEQFF
TGTGCCAGCAGTTCCTCCGGGACTAGCGGTGACAATGAGCAGTTCTTC
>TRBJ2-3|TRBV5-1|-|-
CASSLAAAGTDTQYF
TGCGCCAGCAGCTTGGCCGCGGCTGGGACAGATACGCAGTATTTT
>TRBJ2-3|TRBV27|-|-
CASTFAGSTDTQYF
TGTGCCAGCACCTTTGCGGGCAGCACAGATACGCAGTATTTT
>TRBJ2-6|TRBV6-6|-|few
CASSHLTGHFSGANVLTF
TGTGCCAGCAGTCATCTAACGGGACACTTCTCTGGGGCCAACGTCCTGACTTTC
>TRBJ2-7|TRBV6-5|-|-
CASSYSIYPFRYEQYF
TGTGCCAGCAGTTACTCGATTTATCCCTTCCGCTACGAGCAGTACTTC
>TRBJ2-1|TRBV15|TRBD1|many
CATSRGAGQGNHEQFF
TGTGCCACCAGCAGAGGCGCGGGACAGGGGAACCATGAGCAGTTCTTC
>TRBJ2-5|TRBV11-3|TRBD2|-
CASTRGTSGTEETQYF
TGTGCCAGCACCAGAGGAACTAGCGGAACCGAAGAGACCCAGTACTTC
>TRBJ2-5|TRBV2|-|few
CASSELVLGRDSRGRLGETQYF
TGTGCCAGCAGTGAATTGGTGCTCGGTAGGGATTCCCGGGGACGGTTAGGAGAGACCCAGTACTTC
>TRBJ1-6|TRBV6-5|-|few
CASSKGTTNNSPLHF
TGTGCCAGCAGTAAAGGGACAACTAATAATTCACCCCTCCACTTT
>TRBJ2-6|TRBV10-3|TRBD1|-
CAIAPGQSSGANVLTF
TGTGCCATCGCCCCGGGACAGAGCTCTGGGGCCAACGTCCTGACTTTC
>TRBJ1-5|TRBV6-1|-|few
CASRPGIPPPNQPQHF
TGTGCCAGCAGACCTGGGATTCCCCCTCCTAATCAGCCCCAGCATTTT
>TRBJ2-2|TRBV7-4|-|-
CASSPRQAMAGELFF
TGTGCCAGCAGCCCTCGACAGGCGATGGCCGGGGAGCTGTTTTTT
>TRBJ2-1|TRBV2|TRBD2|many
CASGRDGGWFF
TGTGCCAGCGGGAGGGACGGCGGATGGTTCTTC
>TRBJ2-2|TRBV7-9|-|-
CASRRTTGELFF
TGTGCCAGCAGACGAACCACCGGGGAGCTGTTTTTT
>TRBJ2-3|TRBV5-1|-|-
CASSFAQPRTDTQYF
TGCGCCAGCAGCTTTGCGCAGCCCCGCACAGATACGCAGTATTTT
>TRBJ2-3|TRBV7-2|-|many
CASSSYGDTQYF
TGTGCCAGCAGCTCGTATGGGGATACGCAGTATTTT
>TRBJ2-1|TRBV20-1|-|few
CSARRGFLYNEQFF
TGCAGTGCTCGTCGGGGGTTCCTCTACAATGAGCAGTTCTTC
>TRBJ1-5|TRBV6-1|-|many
CASRGGGVNQPQHF
TGTGCCAGCAGGGGAGGGGGGGTAAATCAGCCCCAGCATTTT
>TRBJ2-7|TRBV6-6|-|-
CASSYTYEQYF
TGTGCCAGCAGTTACACCTACGAGCAGTACTTC
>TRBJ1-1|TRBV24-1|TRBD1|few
CATSAAKGTGGNSEAFF
TGTGCCACCAGTGCCGCCAAGGGGACAGGAGGCAATAGTGAAGCTTTCTTT
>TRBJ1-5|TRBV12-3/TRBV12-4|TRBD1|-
CASSFSGGHGPPQHF
TGTGCCAGCAGTTTCTCAGGGGGCCATGGTCCGCCCCAGCATTTT
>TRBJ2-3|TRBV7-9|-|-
CASSYRTQLYF
TGTGCCAGCAGCTATCGGACTCAGTTGTATTTT
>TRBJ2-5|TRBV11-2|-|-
CASSPHKETQYF
TGTGCCAGCAGCCCGCACAAAGAGACCCAGTACTTC
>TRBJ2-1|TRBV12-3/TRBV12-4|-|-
CASTTYNEQFF
TGTGCCAGCACTACGTACAATGAGCAGTTCTTC
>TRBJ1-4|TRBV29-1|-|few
CNVQATNEKLFF
TGCAACGTCCAGGCAACTAATGAAAAACTGTTTTTT
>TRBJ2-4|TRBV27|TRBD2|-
CATKGLAGIQYF
TGTGCCACCAAGGGCCTAGCGGGGATTCAGTACTTC
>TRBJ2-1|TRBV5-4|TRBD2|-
CASSSDREAYNEQFF
TGTGCCAGCAGCTCCGATCGGGAGGCCTACAATGAGCAGTTCTTC
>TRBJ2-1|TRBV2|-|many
CASSEGGLYYNEQFF
TGTGCCAGCAGTGAAGGGGGCCTCTACTACAATGAGCAGTTCTTC
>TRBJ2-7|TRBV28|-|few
CASSFFYEQYF
TGTGCCAGCAGTTTCTTCTACGAGCAGTACTTC
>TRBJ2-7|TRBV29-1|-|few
CSATDSYEQYF
TGCAGCGCAACGGACAGCTACGAGCAGTACTTC
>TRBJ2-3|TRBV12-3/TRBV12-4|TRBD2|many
CASSLRLAETRGDTQYF
TGTGCCAGCAGTTTAAGGCTAGCGGAAACCCGCGGAGATACGCAGTATTTT
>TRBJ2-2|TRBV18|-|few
CASSPSQGFAGELFF
TGTGCCAGCTCACCATCCCAGGGTTTCGCCGGGGAGCTGTTTTTT
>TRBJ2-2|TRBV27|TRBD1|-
CASRRDRGPGELFF
TGTGCCAGCCGCCGGGACAGGGGGCCCGGGGAGCTGTTTTTT
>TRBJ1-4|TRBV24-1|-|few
CATSDLRAEKLFF
TGTGCCACCAGTGACCTCCGGGCAGAAAAACTGTTTTTT
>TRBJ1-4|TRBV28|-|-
CASSPPVGQREKLFF
TGTGCCAGCAGTCCCCCGGTGGGGCAGCGGGAAAAACTGTTTTTT
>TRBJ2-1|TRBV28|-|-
CASSIDGPNNEVQFF
TGTGCCAGCAGTATAGACGGTCCCAACAATGAGGTGCAGTTCTTC
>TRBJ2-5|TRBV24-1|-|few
CATSGGAETQYF
TGTGCCACCAGTGGTGGGGCCGAGACCCAGTACTTC
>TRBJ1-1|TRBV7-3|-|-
CASSLDSLGTEAFF
TGTGCCAGCAGCTTAGACAGCCTGGGCACTGAAGCTTTCTTT
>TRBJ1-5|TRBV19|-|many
CASSQQAPLAQHF
TGTGCCAGTAGCCAACAGGCCCCTTTGGCCCAGCATTTT
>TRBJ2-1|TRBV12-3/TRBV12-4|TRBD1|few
CASNQGALSYNEQFF
TGTGCCAGCAACCAGGGGGCCCTCTCCTACAATGAGCAGTTCTTC
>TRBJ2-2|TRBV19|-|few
CASSIATNTGELFF
TGTGCCAGTAGTATCGCTACGAACACCGGGGAGCTGTTTTTT
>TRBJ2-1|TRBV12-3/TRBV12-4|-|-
CASIKRSSYNEQFF
TGTGCCAGCATCAAAAGGTCCTCCTACAATGAGCAGTTCTTC
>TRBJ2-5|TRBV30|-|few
CAWSNSGAQYF
TGTGCCTGGAGTAATTCAGGGGCCCAGTACTTC
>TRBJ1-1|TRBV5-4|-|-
CASSQIDRDQAFF
TGTGCCAGCAGCCAGATTGACAGAGACCAAGCTTTCTTT
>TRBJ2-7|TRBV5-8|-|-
CASSLYGRGHEQYF
TGTGCCAGCAGCTTGTACGGGAGAGGGCACGAGCAGTACTTC
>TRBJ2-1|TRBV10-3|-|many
CAIRSAGGGNEQFF
TGTGCCATCAGATCGGCAGGGGGAGGCAATGAGCAGTTCTTC
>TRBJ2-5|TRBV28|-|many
CASSSDFQETQYF
TGTGCCAGCAGTTCGGACTTCCAAGAGACCCAGTACTTC
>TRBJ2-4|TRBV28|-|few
CASSRRHTKNIQYF
TGTGCCAGCAGCCGCCGGCACACCAAAAACATTCAGTACTTC
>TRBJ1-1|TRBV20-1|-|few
CSARAPLVVNTEAFF
TGCAGTGCTAGAGCGCCATTGGTTGTGAACACTGAAGCTTTCTTT
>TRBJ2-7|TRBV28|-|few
CASTNTGSSYEQYF
TGTGCCAGCACCAACACAGGGAGCTCCTACGAGCAGTACTTC
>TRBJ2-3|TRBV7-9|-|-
CASSLEGGGSTDTQYF
TGTGCCAGCAGCTTAGAAGGTGGCGGTAGCACAGATACGCAGTATTTT
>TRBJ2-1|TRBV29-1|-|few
CSAERGGNEQFF
TGCAGCGCGGAGAGGGGAGGCAATGAGCAGTTCTTC
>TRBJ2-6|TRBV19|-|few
CASSKGGVSGANVLTF
TGTGCCAGTAGCAAGGGCGGGGTCTCTGGGGCCAACGTCCTGACTTTC
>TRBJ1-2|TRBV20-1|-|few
CSAPDNPYGYTF
TGCAGTGCTCCTGATAATCCCTATGGCTACACCTTC
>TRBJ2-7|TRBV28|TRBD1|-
CASSPQGAQSYEQYF
TGTGCCAGCAGTCCTCAGGGGGCGCAGAGTTACGAGCAGTACTTC